This T cell receptor (beta chain) was identified during a study of T cells in Graves' hyperthyroidism and ophthalmopathy. Amplification yielded TCR beta CDR3 regions, with RNA transcripts as the source. The TCR CDR3 was amplified in a first-round RT-PCR using the HTBI primer set. One entry per CDR3 protein, called by TCRdb with MiXCR from the multiplex PCR reads. The sample shows 700,000 to 850,000 distinct CDR3 sequences, roughly a third of them seen only once. This clonotype showed up just a few times. The V end was cut by 2 bases, the J end by 0 bases, with 8 bases between. The CDR3 contains 14 residues.

The clonotype originates from a woman aged 40 to 55 with Graves' hyperthyroidism. Sequences were obtained from blood. The chain is built from TRBV12-3 or TRBV12-4 and TRBJ2-7, with D uncertain. CDR3 nucleotides: TGTGCCAGCAGTTTAAAGACCTCCTCCTACGAGCAGTACTTC. It encodes CASSLKTSSYEQYF.